The TCR beta chain described here comes from a study of T cells in localized non-small cell lung cancer. Whole-study findings and limits: Heterogeneity stays possible, as sequencing covered only one tumor region. In adjacent lung, a median around 57 of the top 100 tumor clones were found. Greater blood T cell density accompanied longer overall survival. Uninvolved adjacent lung showed higher T cell clonality than tumor.

J was trimmed by 1 base and V by 4 bases; bases with no gene match: 5. This CDR3 has 14 amino acids. Germline values: CDR1 GTSNPN, CDR2 SVGIG (reference sequence). A note on this clone: Its target is not known.

Profiled with immunoSEQ multiplex PCR; TCRdb holds only in-frame clones, not every one. The repertoire holds approximately 83,000 clones, with approximately 91% as singletons. The TCR comes from a woman between 35 and 70 years old with stage II squamous cell lung carcinoma. J is TRBJ1-1 and V is TRBV30; 8 nucleotides agree with TRBD1. This specimen consisted of PBMCs, obtained before any cancer treatment. In DNA form, the CDR3 reads TGTGCCTGGAACCCCGGACAGGGGAACACTGAAGCTTTCTTT. It codes for CAWNPGQGNTEAFF.